A selection of T cell receptor beta chains follows, all from one sample in a study of CD8+ T cells in alopecia areata. Assay: immunoSEQ multiplex PCR; the TCRdb copy retains only in-frame clones and omits some. In the table there are approximately 180,000 clones, 53% of which are singletons. Specimen: CD8+ T cells sorted from blood, collected at week 24, from a patient treated with tofacitinib. Source of these receptors: a human donor with alopecia areata. The CDR3 runs from the conserved cysteine through the conserved F or W. A D gene is named only where the DNA matches it firmly. Only some rows state a clone size, as once, few, many or a class for expanded clones.

NA	NA	TRBV7-9	TRBJ2-7	14	TGTGCCAGCAGCTTACCCGGACAGATCAACGAGCAGTACTTC	CASSLPGQINEQYF
TRBD1	once	TRBV4-3	TRBJ2-7	14	TGCGCCAGCAGCCCCGGGACAGGCTCCTACGAGCAGTACTTC	CASSPGTGSYEQYF
NA	NA	TRBV28	TRBJ2-7	10	TGTGCCTCCCGATCGTACGAGCAGTACTTC	CASRSYEQYF
TRBD1	NA	TRBV6-6	TRBJ2-1	14	TGTGCCAGCAGTGCCGGGACAGGGCGCAATGAGCAGTTCTTC	CASSAGTGRNEQFF
NA	NA	TRBV5-6	TRBJ2-5	12	TGTGCCAGCAGCTTGTCAGGGAAGACCCAGTACTTC	CASSLSGKTQYF
NA	NA	TRBV5-6	TRBJ2-7	13	TGTGCCAGCAGCTTACGCCTCTCCTACGAGCAGTACTTC	CASSLRLSYEQYF
NA	NA	TRBV19	TRBJ2-7	15	TGTGCCAGTAGTATAACCCCCGGGGATTTAAACGAGCAGTACTTC	CASSITPGDLNEQYF
NA	NA	TRBV11-2	TRBJ1-2	17	TGTGCCAGCAGCTCACAGGGACGGGTTGGCCCGGGGTATGGCTACACCTTC	CASSSQGRVGPGYGYTF
NA	NA	TRBV13	TRBJ1-6	17	TGTGCCAGCAGGCAAACAGGGCAACTCGGGTCCCATTCACCCCTCCACTTT	CASRQTGQLGSHSPLHF
NA	NA	TRBV29-1	TRBJ2-2	14	TGCAGCGTTGAAGGCCCTACTCACACCGGGGAGCTGTTTTTT	CSVEGPTHTGELFF
NA	NA	TRBV4-3	TRBJ2-1	13	TGCGCCAGCAGCCAATCGGTAGACAATGAGCAGTTCTTC	CASSQSVDNEQFF
NA	NA	TRBV7-9	TRBJ1-2	14	TGTGCCAGCAGCTTCGGGACCGCCAAATATGGCTACACCTTC	CASSFGTAKYGYTF
TRBD1	NA	TRBV9	TRBJ1-1	14	TGTGCCAGCAGCGTTGGACAGGTTAACACTGAAGCTTTCTTT	CASSVGQVNTEAFF
TRBD1	NA	TRBV10-3	TRBJ1-6	13	TGTGCCATCACCTCCGACAGGGGGCAATCCCTCCACTTT	CAITSDRGQSLHF
NA	NA	TRBV4-3	TRBJ1-5	13	TGCGCCAGCAGCCAATTCCCCACGGAGCCCCAGCATTTT	CASSQFPTEPQHF
NA	NA	TRBV27	TRBJ2-1	13	TGTGCCAGCAGTTTATCCTGGGTGTTCGAGCAGTTCTTC	CASSLSWVFEQFF
NA	NA	TRBV11-2	TRBJ1-1	13	TGTGCCAGCAGTCGTAGGGCGAACACTGAAGCTTTCTTT	CASSRRANTEAFF
NA	NA	TRBV25-1	TRBJ1-2	11	TGTGCCAGCAGTGAAGTCAGGGGCTACACCTTC	CASSEVRGYTF
NA	NA	TRBV4-3	TRBJ1-4	16	TGCGCCAGCAGCCAAGATCGCGGCGTCCCCGTATGGTCCCTGTTTTTT	CASSQDRGVPVWSLFF
TRBD1	NA	TRBV10-2	TRBJ1-1	14	TGCGCCAGTGACTGGGGACAGCGTTACACTGAAGCTTTCTTT	CASDWGQRYTEAFF
NA	NA	TRBV4-1	TRBJ2-1	13	TGCGCCAGCAGCCAAGGAAACTACAATGAGCAGTTCTTC	CASSQGNYNEQFF
NA	NA	TRBV30	TRBJ2-7	14	TGTGCCTGGAGTGGTTTGGGGGGAGTTTACGAGCAGTACTTC	CAWSGLGGVYEQYF
TRBD2	NA	TRBV7-6	TRBJ2-1	18	TGTGCCAGCAGCCCTAGTGGGCGTCTAGCGGGGGATCTGAATGAGCAGTTCTTC	CASSPSGRLAGDLNEQFF
TRBD2	NA	TRBV29-1	TRBJ2-3	16	TGCAGCGCTCCGGGACTAGCGGGGGGGCCTACGGATACGCAGTATTTT	CSAPGLAGGPTDTQYF
NA	NA	TRBV7-9	TRBJ1-2	14	TGTGCCAGCAGCTTAGGATCCTCTGAGGGGGGCTACACCTTC	CASSLGSSEGGYTF
NA	NA	TRBV29-1	TRBJ1-2	11	TGCAGCGTGGACACCAACTATGGCTACACCTTC	CSVDTNYGYTF
NA	once	TRBV4-3	TRBJ1-4	16	TGCGCCAGCAGCCAAGACCCAAGGGAAGCTAATGAAAAACTGTTTTTT	CASSQDPREANEKLFF
TRBD1	NA	TRBV13	TRBJ2-6	14	TGTGCCAGCCAGACAGGGGTCGGGGCCAACGTCCTGACTTTC	CASQTGVGANVLTF
NA	NA	TRBV7-9	TRBJ1-5	15	TGTGCCAGCAGCGCGAGCACCACAGGGCCCTCGCCCCAGCATTTT	CASSASTTGPSPQHF